The subject of this entry is one T cell receptor (beta chain). Its antigen is currently unknown. These data come from a study of identical twins. Whole-study results and caveats: Twins shared out-of-frame alpha sequences with excess low generation probability. Fewer insertions marked abundant cord blood beta clonotypes; young adult naive trended weakly, memory not at all. Diverse VJ usage suggested most zero-insertion clonotypes were not invariant T cells.

The J segment lost 5 bases and the V segment lost 5 bases, leaving 8 bases of the junction unmatched. The length of the CDR3 is 16 residues. CDR1 and CDR2 from the germline V gene are SGHAT and FQNNGV. A universal primer site was added by template switching, and unique molecular identifiers were carried by the cDNA. TCRdb passed the 5' RACE reads through MiXCR, listing each CDR3 protein once. The sample has around 570,000 distinct CDR3 sequences; around a tenth are singletons. These data were also filed under a second study, of yellow fever vaccine responses in identical twins.

J is TRBJ1-5 and V is TRBV11-2; 11 positions agree with TRBD1. The specimen sequenced was PBMCs. The TCR comes from a woman in her late teens or twenties in good health. CDR3 protein: CASSDRGQGAHQPQHF. The CDR3 DNA reads TGTGCCAGCAGCGACCGAGGACAGGGGGCGCATCAGCCCCAGCATTTT.